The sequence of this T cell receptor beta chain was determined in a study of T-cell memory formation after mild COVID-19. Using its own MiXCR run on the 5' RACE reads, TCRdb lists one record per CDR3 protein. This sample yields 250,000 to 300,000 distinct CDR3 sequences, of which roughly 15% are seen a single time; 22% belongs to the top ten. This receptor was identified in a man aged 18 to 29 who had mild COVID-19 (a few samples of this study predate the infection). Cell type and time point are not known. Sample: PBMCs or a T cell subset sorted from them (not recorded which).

The CDR3 region has the DNA TGTGCCAGCAGCTTGGAGGACACATCCACAGATACGCAGTATTTT. The encoded protein is CASSLEDTSTDTQYF. This sequence joins TRBV5-5 and TRBJ2-3; possible D gene TRBD1, 5 bases. Trimming removed 0 bases at V and 2 bases at J, with 10 bases between. The V gene's germline CDR1 is SGHKS and CDR2 YYEKEE (reference sequence). This CDR3 has 15 residues.